Presented here are 19 T cell receptor beta chains from one specimen sequenced in a study of cytomegalovirus exposure and HLA in healthy donors. Both 60 Vbeta primers and 13 Jbeta primers went into the PCR. Here immunoSEQ multiplex PCR was the method, and the copy in TCRdb shows in-frame clones only, minus some. This table has 100,000 to 150,000 clones, about three quarters appearing once. Sequenced input: PBMCs. These receptors came from a female donor in good health and CMV-seronegative.

The CDR3 DNA follows: TGTGCCTGGACCTTAGGAGGCCCTAATGAAAAACTGTTTTTT. Translated, it gives CAWTLGGPNEKLFF. The chain uses TRBV30 and TRBJ1-4; D is unresolved. Trimming cost V 4 bases and J 3 bases, with 12 bases left between them. This CDR3 spans 14 amino acids. The germline V gene encodes CDR1 GTSNPN and CDR2 SVGIG (reference sequence).

This sequence joins TRBV5-6 and TRBJ1-2; no definite D call. The V end was cut by 2 bases, the J end by 4 bases, with 12 bases between. The germline gives CDR1 SGHDT, CDR2 YYEEEE. This CDR3 comprises 14 residues. The CDR3 region has the DNA TGTGCCAGCAGCTTCCTCTCCCGTAGCTATGGCTACACCTTC. Protein product: CASSFLSRSYGYTF.

CDR3 in amino acids: CASSVGGSNQPQHF. The CDR3 region has the DNA TGTGCCAGCAGCGTAGGAGGGAGCAATCAGCCCCAGCATTTT. The rearrangement uses TRBV9 and TRBJ1-5; the D is unclear. The CDR3 sequence is 14 residues long. CDR1 and CDR2 (germline): SGDLS, YYNGEE. The V and J ends lost 0 bases and 1 base respectively, with 5 bases between them. Together with reference TRBV9 and TRBJ1-5, the CDR3 gives the full variable domain: DSGVTQTPKHLITATGQRVTLRCSPRSGDLSVYWYQQSLDQGLQFLIQYYNGEERAKGNILERFSAQQFPDLHSELNLSSLELGDSALYFCASSVGGSNQPQHFGDGTRLSIL.

The rearrangement links TRBV11-2 to TRBJ1-6; no reliable D call. V dropped 3 bases and J dropped 8 bases, with 11 bases sitting between them. Looked up from germline, CDR1 is SGHAT and CDR2 is FQNNGV. The CDR3 loop spans 14 amino acids. CDR3 nucleotides: TGTGCCAGCAGCTTTAGAGTCGGGGATTCACCCCTCCACTTT. This translates into CASSFRVGDSPLHF.

This chain uses TRBV5-4 with TRBJ2-7; 9 nucleotides line up with TRBD1. Germline V gene lookup returns CDR1 SGHNT and CDR2 YYREEE (reference sequence). This CDR3 has 15 residues. Trimming removed 4 bases from V and 3 bases from J; junction bases left unmatched: 8. CDR3 DNA sequence: TGTGCCAGCAGCGCGCCGGGACAGGGAGGCTACGAGCAGTACTTC. It translates to CASSAPGQGGYEQYF.

The gene calls are TRBV7-3 and TRBJ2-2; the match to TRBD2 covers 14 bases. V was pared by 5 bases and J by 9 bases, with 8 bases of the junction left unmatched. CDR3 length equals 16 residues. CDR1 is SGHTA and CDR2 is FQGTGA in the germline V gene. CDR3 bases: TGTGCCAGCAGCCTGAGACTAGCGGGAGGGCTCAGGGAGCTGTTTTTT. It yields the protein CASSLRLAGGLRELFF.

The CDR3 region has the DNA TGTGCCAGCCTGGTGTTGGGTGCGGGCACTGAAGCTTTCTTT. Its protein is CASLVLGAGTEAFF. J is TRBJ1-1 and V is TRBV28; D unclear. The germline V gene encodes CDR1 MDHEN and CDR2 SYDVKM. Deletions cut 8 bases from V and 4 bases from J, with 17 bases between. The length of the CDR3 is 14 residues.

The V call is TRBV19, the J call TRBJ1-2; 9 nucleotides align to TRBD1. Unmatched junction bases numbered 15, after V lost 10 bases and J lost 9 bases. CDR3 size: 14 residues. Germline CDR1 and CDR2: LNHDA and SQIVND (reference sequence). CDR3 nucleotide sequence: TGTGCCACTAACCCTTCCCGGGACAGGGCGAGCTACACCTTC. Translation: CATNPSRDRASYTF.

This clone was counted only a few times. The J gene is TRBJ1-6, the V gene TRBV6-5; 7 nucleotides agree with TRBD1. J gave up 14 bases and V 6 bases, and 13 bases lay outside the gene matches. Germline loops: CDR1 MNHEY, CDR2 SVGAGI. The CDR3 is made up of 14 amino acids. CDR3 sequence (DNA): TGTGCCAGCAGGCTCGGGACAGCGTCGGGGACCCTCCACTTT. It is translated as CASRLGTASGTLHF.

The chain carries TRBV28 and TRBJ1-1, with TRBD1 matching 9 bases. The V segment lost 5 bases and the J segment 5 bases; nucleotides outside the gene matches: 9. From germline, CDR1 is MDHEN and CDR2 SYDVKM. CDR3 length: 15 residues. The CDR3 DNA is TGTGCCAGCAGTAACGACAGGGGGATTGGAACTGAAGCTTTCTTT. Translated, it gives CASSNDRGIGTEAFF.

The chain carries TRBV7-6 and TRBJ2-7; 9 nucleotides align to TRBD1. Germline assignment: CDR1 SGHVS and CDR2 FNYEAQ. With 4 bases clipped from V and 2 bases from J, the junction kept 9 bases outside the gene matches. The CDR3 covers 16 residues. Here the CDR3 DNA reads TGTGCCAGCAGCTGGAGGGACAGGGAGGGTACCTACGAGCAGTACTTC. Amino acids: CASSWRDREGTYEQYF.

This clone came up a few times. V is TRBV7-9 and J is TRBJ1-1; D is unclear. Germline CDR1 is SEHNR and CDR2 is FQNEAQ (reference sequence). The CDR3 length is 11 residues. The V gene lost 5 bases and the J gene lost 9 bases, with 10 bases spanning the gap. This CDR3 reads CASSPGWKAFF. CDR3 DNA sequence: TGTGCCAGCAGCCCGGGGTGGAAAGCTTTCTTT.

The V gene is TRBV5-1, the J gene TRBJ1-1; D is perhaps TRBD1 (6 bases). Germline V gives CDR1 SGHRS, CDR2 YFSETQ. V gave up 3 bases and J gave up 4 bases, with 13 bases separating them. The CDR3 covers 14 residues. The CDR3 bases are TGCGCCAGCAGCTCCCGGGGGGCATCCACTGAAGCTTTCTTT. Residues: CASSSRGASTEAFF.

The chain recombines TRBV15 with TRBJ2-1; 9 nucleotides match TRBD2. V lost 5 bases to trimming and J lost 4 bases; unmatched junction nucleotides: 9. In germline, CDR1 is LNHNV, CDR2 YYDKDF (reference sequence). The CDR3 contains 16 residues. CDR3 sequence: CATSGYSGSRYNEQFF. In DNA form, the CDR3 reads TGTGCCACCAGCGGCTATAGCGGGAGTCGGTACAATGAGCAGTTCTTC.

J is TRBJ2-7 and V is TRBV7-9; 7 nucleotides line up with TRBD1. The J segment lost 7 bases and the V segment lost 5 bases, leaving 17 bases of the junction unmatched. This CDR3 has 16 amino acids. In germline, CDR1 is SEHNR, CDR2 FQNEAQ (reference sequence). The CDR3 here is CASSHNPHGTDGEQYF. CDR3 DNA sequence: TGTGCCAGCAGCCACAACCCCCACGGGACAGATGGGGAGCAGTACTTC.

This chain joins TRBV2 and TRBJ1-5; D is undetermined. The germline V gene encodes CDR1 SNHLY and CDR2 FYNNEI. The CDR3 has 13 amino acids. Trimming stripped 4 bases from V and 9 bases from J, with 13 bases between. The CDR3 loop is CASSGGGQRPQHF. CDR3 in DNA: TGTGCCAGCAGTGGTGGCGGGCAGAGGCCCCAGCATTTT.

A few counts support this clone. The chain uses TRBV28 and TRBJ1-2; the D gene is possibly TRBD1 (6 bases). Trimming took 11 bases from V and 5 from J, leaving 12 bases between them. The CDR3 contains 11 residues. Looked up from germline, CDR1 is MDHEN and CDR2 is SYDVKM. CDR3 amino acids: CAVGGRYGYTF. As DNA, the CDR3 is TGTGCCGTGGGGGGGCGATATGGCTACACCTTC.

The J gene is TRBJ1-1, the V gene TRBV7-2, with D perhaps TRBD1 (5 bases). The V and J ends lost 8 bases and 5 bases respectively, with 30 bases between them. The germline V gene encodes CDR1 SGHTA and CDR2 FQGNSA. The CDR3 totals 18 residues. CDR3 DNA: TGTGCCAGCGGACGCTTGTTAGCCGGTCGGGGGATAAGTACTGAAGCTTTCTTT. This encodes CASGRLLAGRGISTEAFF. The full variable domain, in which reference TRBV7-2 and TRBJ1-1 provide the parts outside the CDR3, is GAGVSQSPSNKVTEKGKDVELRCDPISGHTALYWYRQSLGQGLEFLIYFQGNSAPDKSGLPSDRFSAERTGGSVSTLTIQRTQQEDSAVYLCASGRLLAGRGISTEAFFGQGTRLTVV.

This clone was picked up a small number of times. The J gene is TRBJ2-3, the V gene TRBV7-6; D remains unclear. Germline lookup yields CDR1 SGHVS and CDR2 FNYEAQ. V was clipped by 5 bases and J by 1 base, with 19 bases between them. CDR3 size: 17 residues. The CDR3 nucleotides read TGTGCCAGCAGCCCGGCGATAGCCCATCGGGGCACAGATACGCAGTATTTT. Translating it yields CASSPAIAHRGTDTQYF.